Below, 27 T cell receptor beta chains from the same sample are listed, as sequenced in a study of shared clonotypes between healthy human individuals. Profiled with immunoSEQ multiplex PCR; TCRdb holds only in-frame clones, not every one. Of under 750,000 clones in the sample, approximately 72% were seen once. What was sequenced was memory CD4+ T cells sorted from blood. The subset was: CD45RA-negative fraction. The receptors come from a young woman in good health.

The V and J genes are TRBV6-1 and TRBJ1-5; D might be TRBD1 (6 bases). V was pared by 2 bases and J by 0 bases, with 20 bases between. Germline lookup yields CDR1 MNHNS and CDR2 SASEGT. The CDR3 has 19 amino acids. The CDR3 DNA is TGTGCCAGCAGTGAAAGGAGGGGGTCGTTCGTTTATAGCAATCAGCCCCAGCATTTT. Its translation: CASSERRGSFVYSNQPQHF.

The chain uses TRBV6-5 and TRBJ2-1; no firm D call. CDR1 and CDR2 (germline): MNHEY, SVGAGI. This CDR3 has 16 residues. V lost 4 bases and J lost 7, with 20 bases in between. This chain's CDR3 is CASSSPLGLWLNEQFF. CDR3 coding DNA: TGTGCCAGCAGTTCCCCCCTCGGGTTGTGGTTGAATGAGCAGTTCTTC.

The V and J genes are TRBV6-1 and TRBJ1-2; 9 bases match TRBD1. The germline CDR1 and CDR2 sequences are MNHNS and SASEGT. The CDR3 is 14 residues long. The trim removed 2 bases at V and 8 bases at J, leaving 6 bases unmatched. The CDR3 loop is CASSERQGGSGYTF. In DNA, the CDR3 is TGTGCCAGCAGTGAAAGACAGGGGGGCAGCGGCTACACCTTC.

This clone showed up just a few times. This sequence joins TRBV30 and TRBJ1-1; 7 nucleotides line up with TRBD1. There are 13 residues in the CDR3. Trimming at V came to 4 bases and at J to 4 bases, leaving 6 bases not matched to a gene. Germline CDR1 is GTSNPN and CDR2 is SVGIG (reference sequence). CDR3 loop: CAWMGQIVTEAFF. CDR3 bases: TGTGCCTGGATGGGACAGATAGTCACTGAAGCTTTCTTT.

The rearrangement joins TRBV27 to TRBJ1-2, with 8 bases that match TRBD1. Germline V lookup: CDR1 MNHEY, CDR2 SMNVEV (reference sequence). The CDR3 covers 15 residues. V shed 3 bases and J 8 bases; nucleotides not matched to a gene: 11. Here the CDR3 DNA reads TGTGCCAGCAGTTTCCATGCCGGGACAGGAGGCGGCTACACCTTC. Protein sequence: CASSFHAGTGGGYTF.

This chain connects TRBV5-1 to TRBJ2-7; 8 positions agree with TRBD2. This CDR3 has 15 amino acids. The germline CDR1 and CDR2 sequences are SGHRS and YFSETQ. Unmatched junction bases numbered 7, after V lost 4 bases and J lost 1 base. CDR3 protein: CASSLATSESYEQYF. CDR3 nucleotides: TGCGCCAGCAGCCTTGCGACTAGCGAATCCTACGAGCAGTACTTC. Full variable domain (outside the CDR3, taken from reference TRBV5-1 and TRBJ2-7): KAGVTQTPRYLIKTRGQQVTLSCSPISGHRSVSWYQQTPGQGLQFLFEYFSETQRNKGNFPGRFSGRQFSNSRSEMNVSTLELGDSALYLCASSLATSESYEQYFGPGTRLTVT.

This clone was observed a few times. For the CDR3, the DNA is TGTGCCAGCTCACCGGGACAGACGAACACCGGGGAGCTGTTTTTT. Its protein product is CASSPGQTNTGELFF. The chain combines TRBV18 with TRBJ2-2; 7 bases are a match to TRBD1. Germline CDR1 KGHSH, CDR2 LQKENI. The CDR3 consists of 15 residues. With V trimmed by 3 bases and J by 0 bases, 1 base remained unmatched. Full variable domain (missing parts from reference TRBV18 and TRBJ2-2): NAGVMQNPRHLVRRRGQEARLRCSPMKGHSHVYWYRQLPEEGLKFMVYLQKENIIDESGMPKERFSAEFPKEGPSILRIQQVVRGDSAAYFCASSPGQTNTGELFFGEGSRLTVL.

As for this clone: The same CDR3 is also encoded by other DNA sequences in this sample. V and J are TRBV18 and TRBJ1-5; D not resolved. In germline, CDR1 is KGHSH, CDR2 LQKENI. Trimming pared 2 bases from V and 5 bases from J, leaving 7 bases between. There are 13 residues in the CDR3. Here the CDR3 DNA reads TGTGCCAGCTCACCAGGGTCCGATCAGCCCCAGCATTTT. Translation: CASSPGSDQPQHF.

This clone was recorded a few times. The chain uses TRBV5-1 and TRBJ2-1; perhaps TRBD2 as D (6 bases). Per the germline V gene, CDR1 is SGHRS and CDR2 is YFSETQ. The CDR3 covers 15 residues. The V gene lost 0 bases and the J gene lost 4 bases, with 11 bases spanning the gap. CDR3 loop: CASSLGWGGYNEQFF. CDR3 in DNA: TGCGCCAGCAGCTTGGGGTGGGGAGGATACAATGAGCAGTTCTTC. The full variable domain, its missing parts supplied by reference TRBV5-1 and TRBJ2-1, is KAGVTQTPRYLIKTRGQQVTLSCSPISGHRSVSWYQQTPGQGLQFLFEYFSETQRNKGNFPGRFSGRQFSNSRSEMNVSTLELGDSALYLCASSLGWGGYNEQFFGPGTRLTVL.

This chain uses TRBV7-8 with TRBJ2-5, with D unclear. The V gene lost 2 bases and the J gene lost 3 bases, with 10 bases spanning the gap. CDR1 SGHVS and CDR2 FQNEAQ come from the germline V gene. This CDR3 has 14 amino acids. In DNA form, the CDR3 reads TGTGCCAGCAGCTTATCTTCCTGGGAAGAGACCCAGTACTTC. Translating it yields CASSLSSWEETQYF.

The CDR3 sequence: CASSLGVRSAEAFF. The CDR3 coding sequence is TGTGCCAGCAGCTTAGGTGTCCGATCCGCCGAAGCTTTCTTT. The rearrangement uses TRBV11-2 and TRBJ1-1; D is uncertain. V was cut by 1 base and J by 8 bases, with 14 bases left in between. Germline V lookup: CDR1 SGHAT, CDR2 FQNNGV. The CDR3 loop spans 14 amino acids. The entire variable domain, with the rest obtained from reference TRBV11-2 and TRBJ1-1, is as follows: EAGVAQSPRYKIIEKRQSVAFWCNPISGHATLYWYQQILGQGPKLLIQFQNNGVVDDSQLPKDRFSAERLKGVDSTLKIQPAKLEDSAVYLCASSLGVRSAEAFFGQGTRLTVV.

This sequence joins TRBV30 and TRBJ2-7; 12 positions agree with TRBD2. V lost 0 bases and J lost 6; bases outside the gene matches: 6. The CDR3 sequence is 15 residues long. The germline gives CDR1 GTSNPN, CDR2 SVGIG (reference sequence). Here the CDR3 DNA reads TGTGCCTGGAGTGTAAACCTAGCGGGAGGGTCCGAGCAGTACTTC. This gives the protein CAWSVNLAGGSEQYF.

The rearrangement links TRBV2 to TRBJ2-1; 11 bases agree with TRBD2. CDR1 and CDR2 (germline): SNHLY, FYNNEI. Losses at the gene ends were 6 bases for V and 12 bases for J; bases not matched to a gene: 13. The CDR3 is made up of 15 amino acids. CDR3 DNA sequence: TGTGCCAGCAGCCCTCTAGCGGGAGGATTCCAGGGGCAGTTCTTC. As protein: CASSPLAGGFQGQFF.

This chain links TRBV2 with TRBJ1-2; no reliable D call. Germline CDR1 reads SNHLY; CDR2 reads FYNNEI. The CDR3 consists of 11 residues. V lost 4 bases to trimming and J lost 3 bases, with 3 bases between them. CDR3 protein: CASSAHYGYTF. CDR3 nucleotides: TGTGCCAGCAGTGCCCACTATGGCTACACCTTC.

The rearrangement uses TRBV28 and TRBJ2-1; 10 bases are shared with TRBD2. The V gene's germline CDR1 is MDHEN and CDR2 SYDVKM. This CDR3 comprises 15 residues. V shed 1 base, J shed 9 bases, and the junction held 6 bases outside the gene matches. The CDR3 nucleotides are TGTGCCAGCAGTTTATCAGCTAGCGGGAGAGGTGAGCAGTTCTTC. This gives the protein CASSLSASGRGEQFF.

The genes are TRBV4-2 and TRBJ2-2; D not resolved. The CDR3 sequence is 12 residues long. Trimming stripped 1 base from V and 6 bases from J, with 3 bases between. Germline V lookup: CDR1 LGHNA, CDR2 YNFKEQ. As DNA, the CDR3 is TGTGCCAGCAGCCAAGCGTCCGGGGAGCTGTTTTTT. Encoded protein: CASSQASGELFF.

V and J are TRBV28 and TRBJ2-7; D unclear. Looked up from germline, CDR1 is MDHEN and CDR2 is SYDVKM. This CDR3 is 12 amino acids long. Deletions cut 3 bases from V and 5 bases from J, with 8 bases between. CDR3 sequence reads: CASSFSVNEQYF. DNA of the CDR3: TGTGCCAGCAGTTTCTCGGTCAACGAGCAGTACTTC.

J is TRBJ2-1 and V is TRBV5-1; perhaps TRBD2 as D (6 bases). The V gene lost 0 bases and the J gene lost 10 bases, with 11 bases spanning the gap. In germline, CDR1 is SGHRS, CDR2 YFSETQ. The CDR3 is made up of 13 amino acids. CDR3 in DNA: TGCGCCAGCAGCTTGGCACTTGCGGGGGAGCAGTTCTTC. This encodes CASSLALAGEQFF.

The V call is TRBV27, the J call TRBJ2-5; no firm D call. The CDR3 length is 13 residues. The V end was cut by 1 base, the J end by 4 bases, with 7 bases between. CDR1 and CDR2 (germline): MNHEY, SMNVEV (reference sequence). CDR3 region: CASSLWPGETQYF. In DNA form, the CDR3 reads TGTGCCAGCAGTTTATGGCCTGGAGAGACCCAGTACTTC.

The chain carries TRBV6-5 and TRBJ1-4; D unresolved. This CDR3 comprises 15 residues. Trimming removed 6 bases from V and 0 bases from J, with 11 bases in between. From germline, CDR1 is MNHEY and CDR2 SVGAGI. The CDR3 DNA reads as TGTGCCAGCAGCCCCCGGGGAGCAACTAATGAAAAACTGTTTTTT. It is translated as CASSPRGATNEKLFF.

V is TRBV29-1 and J is TRBJ1-5, with a tentative D call TRBD1 (6 bases). The CDR3 sequence is 12 residues long. Germline values: CDR1 SQVTM, CDR2 ANQGSEA. The germline V and J ends were trimmed by 4 bases and 3 bases, with 7 bases remaining between them. The CDR3 DNA reads TGCAGCGTTGGGACAGCCAATCAGCCCCAGCATTTT. This codes for CSVGTANQPQHF.

This clone was recorded once. The chain couples TRBV6-5 to TRBJ1-5, with no clear D. From germline, CDR1 is MNHEY and CDR2 SVGAGI. Between the trimmed V and J ends, which lost 4 bases and 4 bases, there was a span of 14 bases. There are 15 residues in the CDR3. The CDR3 region is CASSSGYGVNQPQHF. The CDR3 DNA follows: TGTGCCAGCAGTTCGGGGTACGGGGTGAATCAGCCCCAGCATTTT.

This clone was detected a few times. The chain uses TRBV27 and TRBJ2-1, with 7 bases that match TRBD1. The CDR3 covers 16 residues. The V gene's germline CDR1 is MNHEY and CDR2 SMNVEV (reference sequence). The V gene end was trimmed by 3 bases and the J gene end by 3 bases; junction bases not matched to a gene: 8. The CDR3 loop is CASSFSPGQRYNEQFF. CDR3 in DNA: TGTGCCAGCAGTTTCTCTCCGGGACAGCGCTACAATGAGCAGTTCTTC.

There are a few counts of this clone. The rearrangement uses TRBV19 and TRBJ1-5; weak D call: TRBD1 (6 bases). Germline CDR1 is LNHDA and CDR2 is SQIVND (reference sequence). The CDR3 runs 14 residues. V lost 6 bases and J lost 0, with 9 bases in between. The CDR3 bases are TGTGCCAGTAGCGGACAGTTTAGCAATCAGCCCCAGCATTTT. It codes for CASSGQFSNQPQHF.

The chain joins TRBV30 to TRBJ2-1; D possibly matches TRBD1 or TRBD2 (5 bases each). Between the trimmed V and J ends, which lost 1 base and 6 bases, there was a span of 10 bases. CDR3 length equals 13 residues. Germline assignment: CDR1 GTSNPN and CDR2 SVGIG (reference sequence). The CDR3 loop is CAWSAGPVNEQFF. CDR3 bases: TGTGCCTGGAGTGCGGGGCCAGTCAATGAGCAGTTCTTC.

The chain uses TRBV6-6 and TRBJ1-3; D unclear. Per germline, CDR1 MNHNY and CDR2 SVGAGI (reference sequence). This CDR3 is 15 amino acids long. Between the trimmed V and J ends, which lost 2 bases and 0 bases, there was a span of 8 bases. In nucleotides, the CDR3 is TGTGCCAGCAGTTACCAGGTCAGCTCTGGAAACACCATATATTTT. It is translated as CASSYQVSSGNTIYF.

The chain employs TRBV5-4 and TRBJ1-4; the match to TRBD1 covers 7 bases. The CDR3 has 15 residues. Germline-derived CDR1 and CDR2 are SGHNT and YYREEE (reference sequence). The V segment lost 5 bases and the J segment 6 bases; nucleotides outside the gene matches: 10. CDR3 nucleotide sequence: TGTGCCAGCAGTCCCACAGGGGAAGGGCATGAAAAACTGTTTTTT. Amino acids: CASSPTGEGHEKLFF.